The 8 T cell receptor beta chains given below trace back to one sample, sequenced in a study of T cell responses to AZD1222 COVID-19 vaccine. The method was immunoSEQ multiplex PCR; TCRdb's version includes in-frame clones alone and lacks a portion of them. The table includes some 150,000 clones, roughly 88% detected once. Sequenced here: peripheral blood, sampled on day 0 of MenACWY control vaccination. These receptors all come from an adult in good health.

This rearrangement joins TRBV27 to TRBJ2-6, with D perhaps TRBD1 or TRBD2 (5 bases each). Germline assignment: CDR1 MNHEY and CDR2 SMNVEV (reference sequence). The germline V and J ends were trimmed by 5 bases and 0 bases, with 20 bases remaining between them. The CDR3 consists of 19 residues. The CDR3 sequence: CASSAPRGEGSSGANVLTF. CDR3 sequence (DNA): TGTGCCAGCAGTGCCCCGAGGGGTGAGGGCTCCTCTGGGGCCAACGTCCTGACTTTC. The complete variable domain, with remaining parts taken from reference TRBV27 and TRBJ2-6, reads EAQVTQNPRYLITVTGKKLTVTCSQNMNHEYMSWYRQDPGLGLRQIYYSMNVEVTDKGDVPEGYKVSRKEKRNFPLILESPSPNQTSLYFCASSAPRGEGSSGANVLTFGAGSRLTVL.

The V and J genes are TRBV12-3 or TRBV12-4 and TRBJ1-2; a possible D gene is TRBD1 (5 bases). This CDR3 is 12 amino acids long. V lost 3 bases and J lost 7, with 9 bases in between. The CDR3 region is CASSLKGTGYTF. The CDR3 DNA follows: TGTGCCAGCAGTTTGAAGGGGACTGGCTACACCTTC.

The CDR3: CASSRAGTDTYEQYF. The DNA for the CDR3 is TGTGCCAGTAGTAGGGCCGGGACGGATACCTACGAGCAGTACTTC. V usage is TRBV19 and J usage is TRBJ2-7, with D possibly called TRBD1 or TRBD2 (5 bases each). V was cut by 4 bases and J by 2 bases, with 15 bases left in between. Germline-derived CDR1 and CDR2 are LNHDA and SQIVND (reference sequence). The CDR3 is 15 amino acids.

The chain uses TRBV18 and TRBJ1-1, with no clear D. CDR3 size: 14 residues. The V and J ends lost 1 base and 2 bases respectively, with 8 bases between them. CDR1 is KGHSH and CDR2 is LQKENI in the germline V gene. The chain's CDR3 is CASSPQPPNTEAFF. The CDR3 coding sequence is TGTGCCAGCTCACCACAGCCGCCTAACACTGAAGCTTTCTTT.

In its sample, this clone was seen a few times. V gene TRBV12-3 or TRBV12-4 combines with J gene TRBJ1-3; no firm D call. CDR3 length: 13 residues. V was shortened by 2 bases and J by 4 bases, with 6 bases between the two germline ends. The CDR3 DNA is TGTGCCAGCAGTTTAACGGAAGGAAACACCATATATTTT. Translated, it gives CASSLTEGNTIYF.

The chain joins TRBV29-1 to TRBJ1-6, with 7 nucleotides matching TRBD1. Germline V lookup: CDR1 SQVTM, CDR2 ANQGSEA. V trimming: 5 bases; J trimming: 8 bases; junction bases outside the gene matches: 9. The CDR3 consists of 14 residues. The CDR3 region is CSVSTGTEYSPLHF. CDR3 nucleotide sequence: TGCAGCGTTTCCACCGGGACAGAGTATTCACCCCTCCACTTT.

The rearrangement uses TRBV2 and TRBJ1-2, with a possible D match to TRBD1 (6 bases). Germline V gene lookup returns CDR1 SNHLY and CDR2 FYNNEI. V lost 7 bases, J lost 4 bases, and 22 bases lay in between. This CDR3 spans 16 amino acids. CDR3 sequence (DNA): TGTGCCAGCACCCACAGGGACTGGCTGGCTGGCTATGGCTACACCTTC. It specifies CASTHRDWLAGYGYTF. Using reference TRBV2 and TRBJ1-2 for the parts outside the CDR3, the full variable domain is EPEVTQTPSHQVTQMGQEVILRCVPISNHLYFYWYRQILGQKVEFLVSFYNNEISEKSEIFDDQFSVERPDGSNFTLKIRSTKLEDSAMYFCASTHRDWLAGYGYTFGSGTRLTVV.

The chain recombines TRBV3-1 (or the pseudogene TRBV3-2) with TRBJ2-3, with a possible D match to TRBD2 (5 bases). V was clipped by 0 bases and J by 8 bases, with 9 bases between them. There are 13 residues in the CDR3. Germline V CDR1 and CDR2: LGHDT, YNNKEL (reference sequence). The CDR3 nucleotides read TGTGCCAGCAGCCAAGAGAGGGAAGGTACGCAGTATTTT. Translated: CASSQEREGTQYF.